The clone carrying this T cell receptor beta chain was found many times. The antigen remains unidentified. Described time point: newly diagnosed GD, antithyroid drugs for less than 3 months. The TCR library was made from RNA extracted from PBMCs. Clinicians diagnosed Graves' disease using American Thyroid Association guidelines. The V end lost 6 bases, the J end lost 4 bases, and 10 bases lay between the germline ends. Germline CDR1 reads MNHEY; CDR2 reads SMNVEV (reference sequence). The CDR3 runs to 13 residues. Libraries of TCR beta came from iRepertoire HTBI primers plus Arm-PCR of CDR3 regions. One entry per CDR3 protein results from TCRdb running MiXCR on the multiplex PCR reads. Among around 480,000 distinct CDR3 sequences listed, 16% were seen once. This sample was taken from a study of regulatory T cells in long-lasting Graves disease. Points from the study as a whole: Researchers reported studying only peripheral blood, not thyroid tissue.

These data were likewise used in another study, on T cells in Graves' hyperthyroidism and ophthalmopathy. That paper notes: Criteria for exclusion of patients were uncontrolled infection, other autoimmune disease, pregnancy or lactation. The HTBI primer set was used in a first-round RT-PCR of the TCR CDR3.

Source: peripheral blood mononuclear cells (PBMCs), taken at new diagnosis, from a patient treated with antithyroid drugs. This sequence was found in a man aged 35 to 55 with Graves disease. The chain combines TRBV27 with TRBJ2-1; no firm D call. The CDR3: CASRQQAYNEQFF. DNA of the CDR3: TGTGCCAGCAGACAACAAGCGTACAATGAGCAGTTCTTC.